The 3 T cell receptor beta chains given below trace back to one sample, sequenced in a study of technical replicates of blood from a handful of donors. Assay used: immunoSEQ multiplex PCR; TCRdb lists only in-frame clones, some missing. The table records tens of thousands of clones, 95% of them present only once. Sequenced input: T cells isolated from PBMCs. These receptors all stem from a human donor in good health.

The rearrangement uses TRBV6-5 and TRBJ2-1, with D perhaps matching TRBD2 (5 bases). This CDR3 region has 14 residues. Germline V gene data show CDR1 as MNHEY and CDR2 as SVGAGI. Trimming removed 2 bases at V and 5 bases at J, with 10 bases between. CDR3 coding DNA: TGTGCCAGCAGTTACGCGGGTCCCCACAATGAGCAGTTCTTC. It yields the protein CASSYAGPHNEQFF.

DNA of the CDR3: TGTGCCAGCAGCCGCTTTTACGGGACAGGGGCCCCAACATCTATCGATACGCAGTATTTT. Residues: CASSRFYGTGAPTSIDTQYF. The gene calls are TRBV14 and TRBJ2-3; 10 bases fit TRBD1. Germline CDR1 is SGHDN and CDR2 is FVKESK. The CDR3 covers 20 residues. V lost 4 bases to trimming and J lost 6 bases; unmatched junction nucleotides: 22.

The chain links TRBV6-5 to TRBJ1-6; D not certain. Germline CDR1 reads MNHEY; CDR2 reads SVGAGI. The CDR3 spans 15 residues. Trimming pared 4 bases from V and 6 bases from J, leaving 13 bases between. CDR3 sequence reads: CASSSAGNRNSPLHF. The CDR3 DNA is TGTGCCAGCAGTTCCGCCGGGAACCGTAATTCACCCCTCCACTTT.